This TCR beta chain comes out of a study of shared clonotypes between healthy human individuals. Overall study results and limits: Several donors held roughly 5% of naive CD4 clonotypes in common. All-four-donor shared clonotypes had higher generation probabilities than non-shared clonotypes did.

For every subset, genomic DNA was evenly distributed across several immunoSEQ plates. Assay used: immunoSEQ multiplex PCR; TCRdb lists only in-frame clones, some missing. In the table there are over a million clones, approximately 97% of which are singletons. This clone has just one count. The antigen remains unidentified. Sequence at one end of the junction differs from germline and may be a read error. The CDR3 is 14 amino acids. Germline loops: CDR1 SSHAT, CDR2 FNYEAQ (reference sequence). The sequencing input was naive CD4+ T cells sorted from blood. Stated subset: CD45RA+ positively selected. The receptor's source is a man between 25 and 39 years old in good health. The V call is TRBV7-7, the J call TRBJ2-7; perhaps TRBD1 as D (5 bases). CDR3: CASSLVGELGEQYF. The CDR3 region has the DNA TGTGCTAGCAGCTTAGTAGGGGAACTGGGGGAGCAGTACTTC.